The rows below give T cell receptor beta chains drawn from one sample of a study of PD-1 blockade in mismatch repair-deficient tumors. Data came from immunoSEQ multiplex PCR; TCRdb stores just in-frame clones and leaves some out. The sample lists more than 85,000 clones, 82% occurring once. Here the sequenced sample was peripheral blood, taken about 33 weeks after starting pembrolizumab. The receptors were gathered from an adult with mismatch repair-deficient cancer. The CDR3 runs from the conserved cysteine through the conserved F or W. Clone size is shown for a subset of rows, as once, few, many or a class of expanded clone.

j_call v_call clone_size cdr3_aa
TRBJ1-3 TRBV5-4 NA CASSLGGVRGGNTIYF
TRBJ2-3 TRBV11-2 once CASSLEASMADTQYF
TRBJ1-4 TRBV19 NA CASSAQTGANEKLFF
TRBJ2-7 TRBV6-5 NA CASSFAGTGGSYEQYF
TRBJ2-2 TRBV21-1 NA CASSKADGTVPGELFF
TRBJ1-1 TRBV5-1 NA CASSSGVVENTEAFF
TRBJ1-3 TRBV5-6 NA CASSWDRGPSSGNTIYF
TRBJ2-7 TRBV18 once CASSPPGIPEQYF
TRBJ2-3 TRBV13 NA CASSLAGSSTDTQYF
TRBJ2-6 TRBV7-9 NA CASSLARETAGANVLTF
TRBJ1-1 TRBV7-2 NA CASSRRVFGTEAFF
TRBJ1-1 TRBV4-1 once CASSQDAGNTEAFF
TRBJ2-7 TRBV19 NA CASSIGSGLYEQYF
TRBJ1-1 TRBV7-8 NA CASSFSSWGNTEAFF
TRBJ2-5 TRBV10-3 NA CAISEPGSIQETQYF
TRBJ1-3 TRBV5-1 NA CASRFGPSPGNTIYF
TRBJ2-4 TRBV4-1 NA CASSRGGLGDSIQYF
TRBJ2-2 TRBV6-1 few CASEREGRTGELFF
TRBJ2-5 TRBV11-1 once CASAEASGRRETQYF
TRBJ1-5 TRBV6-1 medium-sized CASSDPSQPQHF
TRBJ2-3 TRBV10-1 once CASSDRDSRTDTQYF
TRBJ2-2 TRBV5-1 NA CASSDGPNTGELFF
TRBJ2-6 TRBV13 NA CASSGQGYSAGANVLTF
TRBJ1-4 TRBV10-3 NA CAISASQRGYGEKLFF
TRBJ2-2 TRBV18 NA CASSPLSIKVGTGELFF
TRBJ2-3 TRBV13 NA CASSLDQGEDTQYF
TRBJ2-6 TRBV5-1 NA CASAWDSGANVLTF